This T cell receptor (beta chain) was obtained from a study of T cells in Graves' hyperthyroidism and ophthalmopathy. The CDR3 has 19 amino acids. Germline CDR1 LGHNA, CDR2 YSLEER. The V end was cut by 0 bases, the J end by 7 bases, with 22 bases between. Authors of the study amplified TCR beta CDR3 regions from RNA transcripts. With the HTBI primer set, the TCR CDR3 went through a first round of RT-PCR. Via MiXCR, TCRdb re-called the multiplex PCR reads, giving one row per CDR3 protein. Of around 420,000 distinct CDR3 sequences listed, roughly 14% are singletons. The clonotype was recovered from a woman younger than 30 with Graves' hyperthyroidism. The chain recombines TRBV4-3 with TRBJ1-6, with a weak D call TRBD1 (5 bases). Sequencing was performed on blood. The CDR3 bases are TGCGCCAGCAGCCAAGATAGGGCAGGGAGAAGTATCGAGAATTCACCCCTCCACTTT. Amino acid sequence: CASSQDRAGRSIENSPLHF.